This T cell receptor beta chain was captured by sequencing in a study of PD-1 blockade in classical Hodgkin lymphoma. Overall study context: Treatment was intravenous nivolumab, 3 mg/kg every 2 weeks, until progression.

Profiled with immunoSEQ multiplex PCR; TCRdb holds only in-frame clones, not every one. The profile shows about 92,000 clones, 75% to 85% of them singletons. Time point denoted: cycle 4 day 1 (C4D1), after more than five weeks of nivolumab. Relapse was seen in all patients after autologous stem cell transplantation, and brentuximab vedotin exposure was variable. Study-wide results and caveats: The diversity seen at baseline in complete responders resembled that of newly diagnosed patients. Possibly reflecting disease activity or prior therapy, repertoire differences have causes that remain undefined.

The germline CDR1 and CDR2 sequences are SNHLY and FYNNEI. CDR3 length: 13 amino acids. Trimming stripped 4 bases from V and 11 bases from J, with 14 bases between. Concerning this clone itself: Its antigen is not known.

The chain employs TRBV2 and TRBJ1-4; D perhaps matches TRBD1 (5 bases). The source material was peripheral blood mononuclear cells (PBMCs), sampled before the fourth cycle of nivolumab. The TCR sequence derives from a human donor with classical Hodgkin lymphoma. The CDR3 loop reads CASSGGPTEKLFF. DNA of the CDR3: TGTGCCAGCAGTGGTGGGCCGACAGAGAAACTGTTTTTT.